This TCR beta chain originates from a study of technical replicates of blood from a few donors. The sample holds one count of this clone. Generated by immunoSEQ multiplex PCR, the TCRdb table keeps only in-frame clones and is missing some. This table has around 83,000 clones, more than 90% appearing once. Material for sequencing was T cells isolated from PBMCs. The receptor was isolated from a human donor in good health. Some clones in this sample may be carry-over from other donors' samples.

CDR3 DNA: TGTGCCAGCAGCTCCGACGGAGGAGGGGAGACCCAGTACTTC. Protein sequence: CASSSDGGGETQYF. This chain uses TRBV9 with TRBJ2-5; perhaps TRBD2 as D (6 bases). V was clipped by 4 bases and J by 5 bases, with 15 bases between them. The CDR3 is made up of 14 amino acids. Germline CDR1 reads SGDLS; CDR2 reads YYNGEE.